This T cell receptor (beta chain) stems from a study of T cell responses to AZD1222 COVID-19 vaccine. With respect to this clone: The target antigen is unknown.

The CDR3 has 14 residues. V lost 4 bases, J lost 2 bases, and 9 bases lay in between. Germline V lookup: CDR1 SNHLY, CDR2 FYNNEI. Regarding the study as a whole: Across spike, vaccine-associated CD4 TCRs were found, dominant at 160-218 and 743-854. Repertoire sampling was restricted to post-peak T cell response timepoints. Possibly, clonal diversity was underestimated; donors were largely white British and included more females.

The data were produced by immunoSEQ multiplex PCR, yet TCRdb's version contains in-frame clones alone and is incomplete. The table has 100,000 to 150,000 clones, roughly 92% seen once. Investigators merged groups given second doses at roughly 4 or roughly 12 weeks. This chain links TRBV2 with TRBJ2-1; a weak D match, TRBD2 (5 bases). This TCR came from an adult who received the AZD1222 COVID-19 vaccine. The material was peripheral blood, obtained 28 days after the second AZD1222 dose. Written as DNA, the CDR3 is TGTGCCAGCAGTGGGGGAGAAGCCTACAATGAGCAGTTCTTC. Protein: CASSGGEAYNEQFF.